A single TCR beta chain is shown here with its context. Its cognate antigen is unknown. Unique molecular identifiers were present on the cDNA, which also gained a universal primer site by template switching. One entry per CDR3 protein results from TCRdb running MiXCR on the 5' RACE reads. The sample consists of around 220,000 distinct CDR3 sequences, over 12% of them appearing once. Healthy Caucasian individuals made up all the donors. The CDR3 sequence is 14 residues long. The ends lost 3 bases at V and 4 bases at J; junction bases unmatched: 5. This entry comes from a study of identical twins. Study findings and constraints: The more abundant beta clonotypes in cord blood had fewer insertions, and memory repertoires did not show this. Findings came from cross-sectional statistics, without long-term follow-up of donors.

This receptor was taken from a woman between 18 and 30 years old in good health. V usage is TRBV12-3 or TRBV12-4 and J usage is TRBJ1-2, with 7 positions matching TRBD1. Material for sequencing was memory (CD45RO+) T cells sorted from blood. The CDR3 DNA sequence: TGTGCCAGCAGTTTCAGCGGACAGGCCTATGGCTACACCTTC. Its protein product is CASSFSGQAYGYTF.